This T cell receptor beta chain originates from a study of human T cells and chemical hapten exposure. Study in general: Patch tests put 0.01% DPC on the upper back, and the results were checked at 6 days. How much TCR each sample yielded varied, mostly because pooled library volumes differed slightly.

CDR1 is MNHNS, CDR2 SASEGT, per germline. This CDR3 spans 14 amino acids. V lost 2 bases, J lost 11 bases, and 13 bases lay in between. Indicated time point: patch test 2, 6 weeks after DPC sensitization. The treatment denotes: therapeutic diphenylcyclopropenone sensitization with weekly scalp DPC. Blood was drawn before each patch test was applied. This clonotype was picked up a small number of times. TCRdb fed the RACE reads into MiXCR, producing one record per CDR3 protein. The sample lists about 380,000 distinct CDR3 sequences, about 6.9% occurring once. The chain couples TRBV6-1 to TRBJ1-6, with a possible D match to TRBD1 (6 bases). The sequence came from a woman aged 18-29 years with alopecia areata. Some clones in this sample may be carry-over from other donors' samples. Source: whole blood, taken in connection with sensitization to the hapten diphenylcyclopropenone (DPC). DNA of the CDR3: TGTGCCAGCAGTGAAAGGGGGAGGAATGCACCCCTCCACTTT. Translation: CASSERGRNAPLHF.